The table lists the clone carrying this T cell receptor beta chain with a few counts. Antigen unknown. Data came from immunoSEQ multiplex PCR; TCRdb stores just in-frame clones and leaves some out. This table has around 180,000 clones, 80% to 90% appearing once. This sample stems from a study of T cell responses to AZD1222 COVID-19 vaccine. Overall study findings and caveats: Only 5 or 6 people who got AZD1222 tested seropositive at baseline. Targeting of unmutated variant regions was reportedly seen in nearly half of spike-specific TCRs.

V was trimmed by 2 bases and J by 8 bases, leaving 18 bases between them. The length of the CDR3 is 15 residues. Germline V gene sequence: CDR1 MNHEY, CDR2 SMNVEV (reference sequence). The specimen was peripheral blood, collected on day 0 of AZD1222 vaccination. This clonotype originated in an adult in good health. V gene TRBV27 combines with J gene TRBJ1-2, with TRBD1 as a possible D gene (5 bases). The CDR3 spells CASSLGAGRGYGYTF. In nucleotides, the CDR3 is TGTGCCAGCAGTTTAGGGGCAGGGAGAGGCTACGGCTACACCTTC.